The T cell receptor beta chain described here comes from a study of T cells in Graves' hyperthyroidism and ophthalmopathy. General study results and limits: Also found in blood were most expanded thyroid clonotypes above 0.001.

Amplification of TCR beta CDR3 regions was performed using RNA transcripts as template. HTBI primers were employed in a first-round RT-PCR of the TCR CDR3. TCRdb called the multiplex PCR reads again in MiXCR, with one record for every CDR3 protein. The sample records about 640,000 distinct CDR3 sequences, more than 20% being singletons. Turning to this clonotype: Antigen unknown.

The study excluded patients with uncontrolled infection, other autoimmune disease, pregnancy or lactation. PBMCs were collected from a roughly 9.7 ml volume of fresh peripheral blood. The V segment lost 5 bases and the J segment 4 bases; nucleotides outside the gene matches: 5. This CDR3 has 15 amino acids. Germline V lookup: CDR1 LNHDA, CDR2 SQIVND (reference sequence). The sequenced material came from blood. The genes are TRBV19 and TRBJ2-2; 9 nucleotides align to TRBD1. The TCR originated in a man aged 25 to 40 with Graves' ophthalmopathy. The CDR3 nucleotides are TGTGCCAGTAGTGTGGGGACAGGGAGCACCGGGGAGCTGTTTTTT. Protein sequence: CASSVGTGSTGELFF.